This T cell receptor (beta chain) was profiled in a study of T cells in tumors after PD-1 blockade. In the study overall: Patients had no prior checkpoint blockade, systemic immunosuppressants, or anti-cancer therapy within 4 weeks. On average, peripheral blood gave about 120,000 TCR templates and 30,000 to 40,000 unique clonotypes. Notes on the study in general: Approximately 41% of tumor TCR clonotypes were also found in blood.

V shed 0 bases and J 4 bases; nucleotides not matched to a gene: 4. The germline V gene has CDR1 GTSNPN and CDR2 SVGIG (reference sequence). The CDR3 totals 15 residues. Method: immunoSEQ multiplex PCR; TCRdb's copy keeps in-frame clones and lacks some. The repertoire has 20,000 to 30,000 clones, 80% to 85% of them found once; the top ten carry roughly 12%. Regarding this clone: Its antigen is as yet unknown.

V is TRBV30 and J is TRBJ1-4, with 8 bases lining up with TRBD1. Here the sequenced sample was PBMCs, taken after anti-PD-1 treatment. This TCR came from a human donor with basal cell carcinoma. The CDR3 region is CAWSVADRDNEKLFF. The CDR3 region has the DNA TGTGCCTGGAGTGTAGCGGACAGGGATAATGAAAAACTGTTTTTT.